A selection of T cell receptor beta chains follows, all from one sample in a study of blood T cell repertoires in COVID-19. Some clones are missing from TCRdb's copy, which holds only in-frame ones; the method was immunoSEQ multiplex PCR. The table shows more than 250,000 clones, with 88% occurring only once. Sample: peripheral blood. These TCRs come from a woman in her thirties with COVID-19, enrolled during active disease. The CDR3 runs from the conserved cysteine through the conserved F or W. The D gene is left open where the match is weak.

>TRBD1|TRBJ2-7|TRBV9
TGTGCCAGCAGCGTAATAAGGACAGGGCTCGTGGGCGAGCAGTACTTC
CASSVIRTGLVGEQYF
>-|TRBJ1-2|TRBV2
TGTGCCAGCAGTGTGGAGAGCTACACCTTC
CASSVESYTF
>-|TRBJ1-4|TRBV5-4
TGTGCCAGCAGCCCGGGAGGGGGGACTAATGAAAAACTGTTTTTT
CASSPGGGTNEKLFF
>-|TRBJ1-1|TRBV7-9
TGTGCCAGCAGCTTGAGTGCGAACACTGAAGCTTTCTTT
CASSLSANTEAFF
>TRBD2|TRBJ2-2|TRBV4-2
TGTGCCAGCAGCCAAGATGGGACTAGCGGGGGGGCGATCAACACCGGGGAGCTGTTTTTT
CASSQDGTSGGAINTGELFF
>TRBD2|TRBJ2-7|TRBV6-2/TRBV6-3
TGTGCCAGCAGTTACTCTCTAGCGGAGAACTACGAGCAGTACTTC
CASSYSLAENYEQYF
>-|TRBJ1-2|TRBV5-1
TGCGCCAGCGGCCGTGGAGGGACTGACTATGGCTACACCTTC
CASGRGGTDYGYTF
>TRBD1|TRBJ1-2|TRBV4-3
TGCGCCAGCAGCCCCGGGACAGGGGGTCACCAACCTTATGGCTACACCTTC
CASSPGTGGHQPYGYTF
>-|TRBJ2-7|TRBV4-1
TGCGCCAGCAGCCAAGGGGAGTCGGGGGGCAGGTACGAGCAGTACTTC
CASSQGESGGRYEQYF
>TRBD1|TRBJ1-2|TRBV10-3
TGTGCCATCAGTGAGCACCCCGACAGGGCTAACTATGGCTACACCTTC
CAISEHPDRANYGYTF